The clone carrying this T cell receptor beta chain was detected a few times. Its specificity is not known. The sample comes from a study of post-analysis software for immune sequencing data. In the study overall: Patients had relapsing-remitting, secondary progressive or progressive-relapsing multiple sclerosis; some lacked subtype. Study-wide findings and caveats: F measure showed strong co-clustering of same-batch samples. Controls showed significantly higher normalized Chao1 diversity than did multiple sclerosis patients.

Sequencing libraries made from TCR beta cDNA carried unique molecular identifiers. The T cell input of roughly 0.95 to 11 million gave 400,000 to 500,000 cDNA molecules. TCRdb re-derived calls from the PCR reads in MiXCR, one entry per CDR3 protein. The sample includes 700,000 to 800,000 distinct CDR3 sequences, just under 30% seen only once; the top ten take 0.5% to 0.6%. The sequence derives from a girl aged 5-17 years with multiple sclerosis. Sequencing input: blood.

The CDR3 bases are TGTGCCAGCAGCTTAGACGGGGGGATCTGGCATTTT. It specifies CASSLDGGIWHF. V gene TRBV7-9 combines with J gene TRBJ1-5; D might be TRBD1 (5 bases). Germline-derived CDR1 and CDR2 are SEHNR and FQNEAQ (reference sequence). The CDR3 covers 12 residues. The germline V and J ends were trimmed by 1 base and 15 bases, with 13 bases remaining between them.